The rows below give T cell receptor beta chains drawn from one sample of a study of shared clonotypes between healthy human individuals. Assay used: immunoSEQ multiplex PCR; TCRdb lists only in-frame clones, some missing. The profile shows 550,000 to 850,000 clones, over 60% of them singletons. The source material was memory CD4+ T cells sorted from blood. The receptor source for this set is a woman aged 30 to 39 in good health. CDR3s include the opening cysteine and the closing phenylalanine or tryptophan.

V gene: TRBV13
CDR3 protein: CASSLDSGHYNEQFF

V gene: TRBV5-1
CDR3 protein: CASRTGPTEEQYF

V gene: TRBV28
CDR3 protein: CASSRVAGMGNYEQYF

V gene: TRBV7-9
CDR3 protein: CASSSTGQGWSDEQYF

V gene: TRBV27
CDR3 protein: CASRRKLNQPQHF

V gene: TRBV30
CDR3 protein: CAFNVHQETQYF

V gene: TRBV27
CDR3 protein: CATLGPGLGTDTQYF

V gene: TRBV7-3
CDR3 protein: CASSLQGMGTEAFF

V gene: TRBV10-1
CDR3 protein: CASLRSGYNEQFF

V gene: TRBV19
CDR3 protein: CASSPLRNTEAFF

V gene: TRBV2
CDR3 protein: CASSDLTTAREKLFF

V gene: TRBV5-1
CDR3 protein: CASSGSLAAPYNEQFF

V gene: TRBV30
CDR3 protein: CAWSETAMTEAFF

V gene: TRBV6-1
CDR3 protein: CASSLLVTVPYGYTF

V gene: TRBV7-9
CDR3 protein: CASGMGSTGELFF

V gene: TRBV7-6
CDR3 protein: CASSKQTGGETEAFF

V gene: TRBV28
CDR3 protein: CASSLSSGGAGEQYF

V gene: TRBV7-9
CDR3 protein: CASSSGTSAYGYTF

V gene: TRBV10-3
CDR3 protein: CAISESGQSNYGYTF

V gene: TRBV11-2
CDR3 protein: CASSLAREQYF

V gene: TRBV11-2
CDR3 protein: CASSLSRSGRAEEQFF

V gene: TRBV6-4
CDR3 protein: CASSRDGEGTGELFF

V gene: TRBV28
CDR3 protein: CASSLHAGGVGSTDTQYF

V gene: TRBV7-3
CDR3 protein: CASSRWGLAGGDPPAGANVLTF

V gene: TRBV18
CDR3 protein: CASSQDGTNYGYTF

V gene: TRBV11-2
CDR3 protein: CASSLGPSGYEQYF

V gene: TRBV5-6
CDR3 protein: CASSARTGLGEQYF

V gene: TRBV28
CDR3 protein: CASSNPGTHSYEQYF

V gene: TRBV5-4
CDR3 protein: CASSLADRAGYTF

V gene: TRBV11-2
CDR3 protein: CASSRTGTYYGYTF

V gene: TRBV4-1
CDR3 protein: CASSQSIQETQYF

V gene: TRBV11-2
CDR3 protein: CASSSRQGRETQYF

V gene: TRBV7-9
CDR3 protein: CASSLGGTGETQYF

V gene: TRBV19
CDR3 protein: CASSIPSVGLGNQPQHF

V gene: TRBV28
CDR3 protein: CASSTMPGNTIYF

V gene: TRBV28
CDR3 protein: CASSLMGRGRNTIYF

V gene: TRBV4-1
CDR3 protein: CVSSPSLAGPGYTEQFF